What follows are 24 T cell receptor beta chains derived from one specimen sequenced in a study of blood T cell repertoires in COVID-19. Only in-frame clones appear in the TCRdb table, and some are missing; sequencing was by immunoSEQ multiplex PCR. The table lists approximately 100,000 clones, approximately 86% of them singletons, with around 3.2% in the top ten. The source material was peripheral blood. These receptors came from a human donor in a cohort sampled during active COVID-19.

This clone was picked up one time. The V call is TRBV28, the J call TRBJ2-5; D gene unclear. Germline CDR1 reads MDHEN; CDR2 reads SYDVKM. The ends were cut back, 5 bases at V and 5 bases at J, with 18 bases in the middle. The CDR3 has 15 residues. CDR3 coding DNA: TGTGCCAGCAGTAGGCCGTGGGTTCCTAGGGAGACCCAGTACTTC. Protein: CASSRPWVPRETQYF.

V usage is TRBV7-2 and J usage is TRBJ2-5; 13 bases align to TRBD2. Germline V gene data show CDR1 as SGHTA and CDR2 as FQGNSA. The CDR3 spans 16 residues. The V segment lost 5 bases and the J segment 1 base; nucleotides outside the gene matches: 4. CDR3 region: CASSLTSGRTQETQYF. As DNA, the CDR3 is TGTGCCAGCAGCCTGACTAGCGGGAGGACCCAAGAGACCCAGTACTTC.

The chain carries TRBV4-3 and TRBJ2-1, with 7 bases identical to TRBD2. The CDR3 extends over 16 amino acids. CDR1 LGHNA and CDR2 YSLEER come from the germline V gene. The trim removed 6 bases at V and 2 bases at J, leaving 10 bases unmatched. CDR3 sequence reads: CASSPRTLAAYNEQFF. CDR3 sequence (DNA): TGCGCCAGCAGTCCAAGAACTCTAGCGGCCTACAATGAGCAGTTCTTC.

The rearrangement joins TRBV30 to TRBJ2-7; 10 bases match TRBD1. This CDR3 is 14 amino acids long. Germline V CDR1 and CDR2: GTSNPN, SVGIG (reference sequence). The DNA of the CDR3 is TGTGCTGCAGACAGGGGGCTAAGCTCCTACGAGCAGTACTTC. This encodes CAADRGLSSYEQYF.

The rearrangement joins TRBV6-5 to TRBJ2-7, with D possibly TRBD2 on 5 matching bases. This CDR3 comprises 15 residues. CDR1 MNHEY and CDR2 SVGAGI come from the germline V gene. With 5 bases removed from V and 2 bases from J, the gap between germline ends came to 16 bases. CDR3 DNA: TGTGCCAGCAGTCGCGGGCCTATTCCCACCTACGAGCAGTACTTC. It is translated as CASSRGPIPTYEQYF.

V is TRBV19 and J is TRBJ2-7; a possible D gene is TRBD1 (6 bases). The CDR3 is 14 amino acids. V was clipped by 7 bases and J by 0 bases, with 13 bases between them. Germline CDR1 LNHDA, CDR2 SQIVND (reference sequence). CDR3 bases: TGTGCCAGTAACCAACGGACAGACTCCTACGAGCAGTACTTC. Translated, it gives CASNQRTDSYEQYF. The full variable domain, in which reference TRBV19 and TRBJ2-7 provide the parts outside the CDR3, is DGGITQSPKYLFRKEGQNVTLSCEQNLNHDAMYWYRQDPGQGLRLIYYSQIVNDFQKGDIAEGYSVSREKKESFPLTVTSAQKNPTAFYLCASNQRTDSYEQYFGPGTRLTVT.

V is TRBV5-5 and J is TRBJ1-2, with TRBD1 matching over 10 bases. Germline V lookup: CDR1 SGHKS, CDR2 YYEKEE (reference sequence). Trimming cost V 3 bases and J 8 bases; bases outside gene matches: 10. The CDR3 runs to 15 residues. CDR3 sequence reads: CASSSPGTGAGGYTF. CDR3 nucleotide sequence: TGTGCCAGCAGCTCACCCGGGACAGGGGCGGGAGGCTACACCTTC.

The chain uses TRBV4-1 and TRBJ2-1, with D uncertain. The germline V and J ends were trimmed by 2 bases and 8 bases, with 16 bases remaining between them. The CDR3 spans 15 residues. Germline V gives CDR1 MGHRA, CDR2 YSYEKL. The CDR3 is CASSQNLDNGDEQFF. CDR3 bases: TGCGCCAGCAGCCAAAACCTCGACAATGGCGATGAGCAGTTCTTC.

This chain uses TRBV5-1 with TRBJ1-5; 7 nucleotides line up with TRBD1. The CDR3 loop spans 15 amino acids. Trimming at V came to 1 base and at J to 5 bases, leaving 6 bases not matched to a gene. The germline V gene has CDR1 SGHRS and CDR2 YFSETQ. CDR3 protein: CASSLTGEVYQPQHF. CDR3 DNA sequence: TGCGCCAGCAGCTTGACAGGGGAGGTGTATCAGCCCCAGCATTTT.

This clone was recorded only once. The V call is TRBV6-4, the J call TRBJ2-1; the match to TRBD1 covers 7 bases. Germline V CDR1 and CDR2: MRHNA, SNTAGT. The trim removed 4 bases at V and 2 bases at J, leaving 5 bases unmatched. The CDR3 is made up of 15 amino acids. In DNA, the CDR3 is TGTGCCAGCAGTGTAGGGCAGGGGGCCTACAATGAGCAGTTCTTC. This encodes CASSVGQGAYNEQFF.

The chain carries TRBV9 and TRBJ1-2; 11 bases fit TRBD1. V dropped 3 bases and J dropped 7; count of bases not matched to a gene: 8. Per the germline V gene, CDR1 is SGDLS and CDR2 is YYNGEE. The CDR3 contains 15 residues. Here the CDR3 DNA reads TGTGCCAGCAGCGCGGGACAGGGGGTAGGTCGTGGCTACACCTTC. Protein product: CASSAGQGVGRGYTF.

V gene TRBV28 combines with J gene TRBJ1-5; 7 positions match TRBD1. The germline V gene encodes CDR1 MDHEN and CDR2 SYDVKM. V trimming: 6 bases; J trimming: 5 bases; junction bases outside the gene matches: 13. The CDR3 consists of 16 residues. The CDR3 region has the DNA TGTGCCAGCAGATCACCGAGACAGGGAATTTATCAGCCCCAGCATTTT. As protein: CASRSPRQGIYQPQHF. The full variable domain, rest sourced from reference TRBV28 and TRBJ1-5, is DVKVTQSSRYLVKRTGEKVFLECVQDMDHENMFWYRQDPGLGLRLIYFSYDVKMKEKGDIPEGYSVSREKKERFSLILESASTNQTSMYLCASRSPRQGIYQPQHFGDGTRLSIL.

The genes are TRBV4-1 and TRBJ1-1; 8 nucleotides line up with TRBD1. Germline assignment: CDR1 MGHRA and CDR2 YSYEKL. The junction had 20 bases not matched to a gene; V was cut back by 4 bases and J by 10 bases. The CDR3 runs to 17 residues. The CDR3 DNA sequence: TGCGCCAGCAGCCTCCCGAAGGGGCAGGGGGCGACTAGGGGAGCTTTCTTT. Amino acids: CASSLPKGQGATRGAFF.

Only one count was recorded for this clone. The chain joins TRBV5-6 to TRBJ1-2; D may be TRBD1 (5 bases). In germline, CDR1 is SGHDT, CDR2 YYEEEE. This CDR3 has 14 amino acids. V gave up 3 bases and J gave up 5 bases, with 14 bases separating them. CDR3 coding DNA: TGTGCCAGCAGCTATGGAACAGGAATTTATGGCTACACCTTC. Amino acids: CASSYGTGIYGYTF.

The chain links TRBV6-1 to TRBJ2-7, with 11 bases that match TRBD2. This CDR3 spans 19 amino acids. V lost 4 bases to trimming and J lost 0 bases; unmatched junction nucleotides: 14. Germline values: CDR1 MNHNS, CDR2 SASEGT. The CDR3: CASSGASGRPLPSSYEQYF. As DNA, the CDR3 is TGTGCCAGCAGTGGCGCTAGCGGGAGGCCTCTCCCCAGCTCCTACGAGCAGTACTTC.

The J gene is TRBJ1-1, the V gene TRBV18, with D unresolved. V lost 5 bases and J 0 bases, leaving 13 bases between the germline ends. Germline CDR1 is KGHSH and CDR2 is LQKENI. The CDR3 has 15 amino acids. The CDR3 DNA is TGTGCCAGCTCATCTACCTCTTTCCTGAACACTGAAGCTTTCTTT. Encoded protein: CASSSTSFLNTEAFF.

This clone was observed a few times. The chain recombines TRBV5-4 with TRBJ2-7; D may be TRBD2 (6 bases). The CDR3 sequence is 15 residues long. Trimming shortened V by 0 bases and J by 2 bases, and 12 bases separated the two germline ends. Per germline, CDR1 SGHNT and CDR2 YYREEE (reference sequence). The CDR3 bases are TGTGCCAGCAGCTTGGAGGAGGGCAGGGCCTACGAGCAGTACTTC. Its protein is CASSLEEGRAYEQYF.

V usage is TRBV7-2 and J usage is TRBJ1-4; no clear D. The germline V gene has CDR1 SGHTA and CDR2 FQGNSA. V lost 2 bases, J lost 6 bases, and 10 bases lay in between. The CDR3 loop spans 14 amino acids. CDR3 residues: CASSLYAGHEKLFF. The CDR3 DNA is TGTGCCAGCAGCTTATATGCGGGTCATGAAAAACTGTTTTTT.

This clone was found once. V is TRBV19 and J is TRBJ1-1; 8 bases fit TRBD1. Germline V lookup: CDR1 LNHDA, CDR2 SQIVND (reference sequence). The CDR3 consists of 17 residues. The V and J ends lost 4 bases and 3 bases, in that order; junction bases with no gene match: 13. In DNA form, the CDR3 reads TGTGCCAGTAGTACCTCTTCAGGGGGCGGTGGGTACACTGAAGCTTTCTTT. It specifies CASSTSSGGGGYTEAFF.

For the CDR3, the DNA is TGTGCCAGCAGCTTAACAGCGGGTTCGGTAGATACGCAGTATTTT. It yields the protein CASSLTAGSVDTQYF. J is TRBJ2-3 and V is TRBV7-3; possibly TRBD2 for D (6 bases). The CDR3 is made up of 15 amino acids. CDR1 and CDR2 from the germline V gene are SGHTA and FQGTGA. The V end lost 0 bases, the J end lost 5 bases, and 12 bases lay between the germline ends.

This clone has a handful of counts. V gene TRBV29-1 combines with J gene TRBJ1-2; 10 positions agree with TRBD1. Trimming removed 7 bases from V and 7 bases from J; junction bases left unmatched: 9. The CDR3 spans 13 residues. Germline V lookup: CDR1 SQVTM, CDR2 ANQGSEA. Here the CDR3 DNA reads TGCAGCGGCAATTCCGGGACAGGGGCTGGCTACACCTTC. Translation: CSGNSGTGAGYTF. Combining the CDR3 with reference TRBV29-1 and TRBJ1-2 gives the whole variable domain SAVISQKPSRDICQRGTSLTIQCQVDSQVTMMFWYRQQPGQSLTLIATANQGSEATYESGFVIDKFPISRPNLTFSTLTVSNMSPEDSSIYLCSGNSGTGAGYTFGSGTRLTVV.

The genes are TRBV19 and TRBJ2-1; 7 nucleotides match TRBD2. The CDR3 runs 14 residues. In germline, CDR1 is LNHDA, CDR2 SQIVND (reference sequence). The trim removed 2 bases at V and 3 bases at J, leaving 1 base unmatched. CDR3 DNA: TGTGCCAGTAGTATAAGCGGGGTCTACAATGAGCAGTTCTTC. As protein: CASSISGVYNEQFF.

The rearrangement links TRBV6-6 to TRBJ2-5, with D maybe TRBD2 (5 bases). Germline V gene lookup returns CDR1 MNHNY and CDR2 SVGAGI (reference sequence). The germline V and J ends were trimmed by 5 bases and 5 bases, with 6 bases remaining between them. The length of the CDR3 is 11 residues. CDR3 region: CASSPGETQYF. For the CDR3, the DNA is TGTGCCAGCAGTCCGGGGGAGACCCAGTACTTC.

This chain joins TRBV5-1 and TRBJ2-1; TRBD2 agrees at 9 bases. Germline values: CDR1 SGHRS, CDR2 YFSETQ. This CDR3 has 14 amino acids. With V trimmed by 6 bases and J by 4 bases, 5 bases remained unmatched. This CDR3 reads CASTPAGGYNEQFF. The DNA of the CDR3 is TGCGCCAGCACCCCAGCGGGGGGTTACAATGAGCAGTTCTTC.